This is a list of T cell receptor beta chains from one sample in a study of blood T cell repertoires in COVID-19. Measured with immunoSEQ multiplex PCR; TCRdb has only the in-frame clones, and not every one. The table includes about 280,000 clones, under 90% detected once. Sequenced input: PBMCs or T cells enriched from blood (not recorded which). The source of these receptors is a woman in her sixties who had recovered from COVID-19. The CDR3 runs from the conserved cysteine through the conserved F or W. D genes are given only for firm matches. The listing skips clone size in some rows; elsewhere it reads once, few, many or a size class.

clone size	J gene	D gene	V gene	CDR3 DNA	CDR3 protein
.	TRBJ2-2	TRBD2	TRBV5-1	TGCGCCAGCAGCTTGGGAGCTAGCGGGACCGGGGAGCTGTTTTTT	CASSLGASGTGELFF
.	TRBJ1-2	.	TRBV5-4	TGTGCCAGCAGCCCAAGGGGTATCCGGATTAACTATGGCTACACCTTC	CASSPRGIRINYGYTF
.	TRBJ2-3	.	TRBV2	TGTGCCACTTCCGGGGGGCTCCCCACAGATACGCAGTATTTT	CATSGGLPTDTQYF
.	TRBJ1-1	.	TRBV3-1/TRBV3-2	TGTGCCAGCAGCCTCGGGGGTAACACTGAAGCTTTCTTT	CASSLGGNTEAFF
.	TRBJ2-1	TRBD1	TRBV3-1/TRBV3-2	TGTGCCAGCAGCCACTCCGGGACAGGCAACCACAATGAGCAGTTCTTC	CASSHSGTGNHNEQFF
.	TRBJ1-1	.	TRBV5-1	TGCGCCAGCAGCACAGGCCTCGGGAACACTGAAGCTTTCTTT	CASSTGLGNTEAFF
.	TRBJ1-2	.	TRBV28	TGTGCCAGCACTGGGGGCAACTATGGCTACACCTTC	CASTGGNYGYTF
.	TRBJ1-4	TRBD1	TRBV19	TGTGCCAGTAGTATAGGCGGGACAGGGGCTGAAAAACTGTTTTTT	CASSIGGTGAEKLFF
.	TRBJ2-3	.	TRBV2	TGTGCCAGCAGTGAACAGGGGATGATGGCAGATACGCAGTATTTT	CASSEQGMMADTQYF
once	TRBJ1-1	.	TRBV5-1	TGCGCCAGCAGCTTGCAGGGGATTCACACTGAAGCTTTCTTT	CASSLQGIHTEAFF
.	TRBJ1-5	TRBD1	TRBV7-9	TGTGCCAGCAGCTCAAACAGGGGGCGGGTTCAGCCCCAGCATTTT	CASSSNRGRVQPQHF
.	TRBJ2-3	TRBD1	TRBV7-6	TGTGCCAGTAAGGGACAGGGGCACACAGATACGCAGTATTTT	CASKGQGHTDTQYF
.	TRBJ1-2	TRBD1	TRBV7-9	TGTGCCAGCAACCCAGGGGGCAACAACTATGGCTACACCTTC	CASNPGGNNYGYTF
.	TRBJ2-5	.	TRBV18	TGTGCCAGCTCACCTGATTTGCTCAGGGAGACCCAGTACTTC	CASSPDLLRETQYF
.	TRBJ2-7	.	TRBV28	TGTGCCAGCAGTTTCGCGACAAACGAGCAGTACTTC	CASSFATNEQYF
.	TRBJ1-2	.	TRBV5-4	TGTGCCAGCAGCGCCTCGCGGGGTCTTAACTATGGCTACACCTTC	CASSASRGLNYGYTF
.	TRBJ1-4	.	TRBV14	TGTGCCAGCAGCCACACTCCCTCGGCTAATGAAAAACTGTTTTTT	CASSHTPSANEKLFF
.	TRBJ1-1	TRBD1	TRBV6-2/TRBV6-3	TGTGCCAGCATCCCAAGGGGAACAGGGGGGAGACGCACTGAAGCTTTCTTT	CASIPRGTGGRRTEAFF
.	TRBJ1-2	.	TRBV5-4	TGTGCCAGCACCCCAGGGACTGGGGGCTACACCTTC	CASTPGTGGYTF
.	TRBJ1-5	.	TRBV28	TGTGCCAGCAGCCTACCGGGACTAGGGACTCAGCCCCAGCATTTT	CASSLPGLGTQPQHF
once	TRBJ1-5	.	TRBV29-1	TGCAGCATAGGGGAGGGGGATCAGCCCCAGCATTTT	CSIGEGDQPQHF
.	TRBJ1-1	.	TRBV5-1	TGCGCCAGCAGCTTGCTAGGGGGCACTGAAGCTTTCTTT	CASSLLGGTEAFF
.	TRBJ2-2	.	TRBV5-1	TGCGCCAGCAGCTTGGCCCCCCGAGGCGGGGAGCTGTTTTTT	CASSLAPRGGELFF
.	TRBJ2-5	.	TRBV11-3	TGTGCCAGCAGCTTAGCAACAGCCGGTCAAGAGACCCAGTACTTC	CASSLATAGQETQYF
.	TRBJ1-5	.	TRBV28	TGTGCCAGCAGCGGCGCTTGGGGCACCTATAATCAGCCCCAGCATTTT	CASSGAWGTYNQPQHF
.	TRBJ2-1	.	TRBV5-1	TGCGCCAGCAGCGGAGGGGCGGGAAATGAGCAGTTCTTC	CASSGGAGNEQFF
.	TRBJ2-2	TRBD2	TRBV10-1	TGCGCCAGCAGTGAGTCGGGGACTACTACCGGGGAGCTGTTTTTT	CASSESGTTTGELFF